A single sample gave rise to the 16 T cell receptor beta chains below, sequenced in a study of T cell repertoires in cytomegalovirus infection. TCRdb fed the reads into MiXCR, producing one record per CDR3 protein. Among some 200,000 distinct CDR3 sequences, around 40% were seen once, and the ten largest hold roughly three fifths. Their target antigens are unknown. The material sequenced was CD8+ T cells from cultured PBMCs, taken from culture after CMV antigen stimulation. These receptor sequences come from a human donor in good health (CMV status not recorded). Some clones in this sample may be carry-over from other donors' samples.

The CDR3 spells CASSTRQEIKNQPQHF. DNA for the CDR3: TGCGCCAGCAGCACCCGACAGGAGATCAAAAATCAGCCCCAGCATTTT. The chain carries TRBV4-1 and TRBJ1-5; D might be TRBD1 (6 bases). There are 16 residues in the CDR3. Trimming left V 5 bases short and J 4 bases short, with 18 bases between. Germline values: CDR1 MGHRA, CDR2 YSYEKL.

This rearrangement joins TRBV24-1 to TRBJ2-3; 8 bases line up with TRBD1. Losses at the gene ends were 2 bases for V and 2 bases for J; bases not matched to a gene: 2. The germline V gene encodes CDR1 KGHDR and CDR2 SFDVKD. This CDR3 has 15 amino acids. The CDR3 sequence: CATSDWTGFTDTQYF. The CDR3 DNA reads TGTGCCACCAGTGATTGGACAGGGTTCACAGATACGCAGTATTTT.

The chain joins TRBV5-4 to TRBJ1-1; D is perhaps TRBD1 (6 bases). The germline V gene has CDR1 SGHNT and CDR2 YYREEE (reference sequence). The CDR3 length is 15 residues. Trimming removed 5 bases at V and 5 bases at J, with 19 bases between. The CDR3 protein is CASRPRGARGTEAFF. In nucleotides, the CDR3 is TGTGCCAGCAGGCCCCGGGGGGCCCGGGGGACTGAAGCTTTCTTT. The whole variable domain, remainder taken from reference TRBV5-4 and TRBJ1-1, is ETGVTQSPTHLIKTRGQQVTLRCSSQSGHNTVSWYQQALGQGPQFIFQYYREEENGRGNFPPRFSGLQFPNYSSELNVNALELDDSALYLCASRPRGARGTEAFFGQGTRLTVV.

This clonotype was seen only a few times. V is TRBV7-6 and J is TRBJ1-2, with 7 nucleotides matching TRBD1. Germline CDR1 and CDR2: SGHVS and FNYEAQ. V gave up 1 base and J gave up 2 bases; unmatched junction bases: 7. The CDR3 covers 16 residues. The CDR3 loop reads CASSLVERDSNYGYTF. In nucleotides, the CDR3 is TGTGCCAGCAGCTTAGTGGAGAGGGACAGCAACTATGGCTACACCTTC.

This clonotype was detected a few times. V gene TRBV7-9 combines with J gene TRBJ2-3; possible D gene TRBD1, 6 bases. V lost 4 bases, J lost 5 bases, and 16 bases lay in between. The germline V gene has CDR1 SEHNR and CDR2 FQNEAQ (reference sequence). The CDR3 sequence is 15 residues long. The CDR3 sequence: CASSSYPDSQDTQYF. As DNA, the CDR3 is TGTGCCAGCAGCTCCTACCCGGACAGCCAAGATACGCAGTATTTT.

This clonotype was counted a single time. J is TRBJ2-1 and V is TRBV2; 7 bases line up with TRBD1. The CDR3 sequence is 15 residues long. Germline assignment: CDR1 SNHLY and CDR2 FYNNEI. Trimming cost V 1 base and J 6 bases; bases outside gene matches: 6. The DNA for the CDR3 is TGTGCCAGCAGTGAAGTTTACGCAGGGGGCAATGAGCAGTTCTTC. This translates into CASSEVYAGGNEQFF.

The gene calls are TRBV29-1 and TRBJ2-7, with no clear D. Germline V gene data show CDR1 as SQVTM and CDR2 as ANQGSEA. The CDR3 extends over 15 amino acids. Trimming removed 3 bases at V and 0 bases at J, with 15 bases between. In DNA form, the CDR3 reads TGCAGCGTTGACTTAGAGTCAAGTTCCTCCTACGAGCAGTACTTC. Its translation is CSVDLESSSSYEQYF.

This chain connects TRBV6-1 to TRBJ1-1; 7 bases are shared with TRBD1. J gave up 3 bases and V 5 bases, and 9 bases lay outside the gene matches. The CDR3 spans 15 residues. Germline lookup yields CDR1 MNHNS and CDR2 SASEGT. This CDR3 is CASSTAYRGYTEAFF. CDR3 coding DNA: TGTGCCAGCAGTACTGCCTACAGGGGTTACACTGAAGCTTTCTTT.

This chain joins TRBV12-5 and TRBJ2-1, with TRBD2 identical over 8 bases. The trim removed 4 bases at V and 2 bases at J, leaving 7 bases unmatched. The CDR3 covers 16 residues. CDR1 and CDR2 (germline): LGHNT, FRNRAP. The CDR3 loop is CASGSKTSAPYNEQFF. In nucleotides, the CDR3 is TGTGCTAGTGGTTCAAAGACTAGCGCGCCCTACAATGAGCAGTTCTTC.

V is TRBV7-9 and J is TRBJ2-3; TRBD2 agrees at 16 bases. CDR3 length: 18 residues. V gave up 5 bases and J gave up 5 bases; unmatched junction bases: 10. Germline values: CDR1 SEHNR, CDR2 FQNEAQ (reference sequence). In DNA, the CDR3 is TGTGCCAGCAGCGGGACTAGCGGGAGGGCCGCAGACATAGATACGCAGTATTTT. Encoded protein: CASSGTSGRAADIDTQYF.

V usage is TRBV19 and J usage is TRBJ2-2; unclear D gene. V lost 8 bases and J lost 0, with 10 bases in between. The CDR3 contains 14 residues. Germline CDR1 reads LNHDA; CDR2 reads SQIVND (reference sequence). As DNA, the CDR3 is TGTGCCAGTGGAGATGATGCGAACACCGGGGAGCTGTTTTTT. Protein: CASGDDANTGELFF.

This clonotype was detected a few times. The J gene is TRBJ2-7, the V gene TRBV29-1; D perhaps matches TRBD2 (6 bases). The CDR3 loop spans 14 amino acids. Germline V gene lookup returns CDR1 SQVTM and CDR2 ANQGSEA. Deletions cut 1 base from V and 4 bases from J, with 14 bases between. In DNA, the CDR3 is TGCAGCGTTGAAGGACGGGGAGGACCTTACGAGCAGTACTTC. Translating gives CSVEGRGGPYEQYF.

This clonotype came up many times. The chain uses TRBV7-2 and TRBJ2-2; D may be TRBD2 (6 bases). Trimming took off 8 bases at V and 7 bases at J, with 23 bases between the two ends. In germline, CDR1 is SGHTA, CDR2 FQGNSA. The CDR3 extends over 16 amino acids. Written as DNA, the CDR3 is TGTGCCAGCCCCGTGTTTAGCGGACCTACAATCGGGGAGCTGTTTTTT. Protein: CASPVFSGPTIGELFF.

The rearrangement links TRBV4-1 to TRBJ2-7; tentatively, D is TRBD2 (6 bases). The CDR3 totals 16 residues. The germline CDR1 and CDR2 sequences are MGHRA and YSYEKL. V lost 3 bases, J lost 2 bases, and 17 bases lay in between. CDR3 sequence reads: CASSQIAGSYPYEQYF. CDR3 bases: TGCGCCAGCAGCCAGATCGCCGGGAGCTATCCCTACGAGCAGTACTTC.

The table lists this clonotype with a count of one. The rearrangement links TRBV13 to TRBJ2-7; the D gene is possibly TRBD2 (5 bases). Germline values: CDR1 PRHDT, CDR2 FYEKMQ (reference sequence). The V end was cut by 4 bases, the J end by 5 bases, with 9 bases between. There are 12 residues in the CDR3. CDR3 protein: CASSSQEDEQYF. In nucleotides, the CDR3 is TGTGCCAGCAGCTCCCAGGAGGACGAGCAGTACTTC.

This clonotype has a count of ten or more. The chain joins TRBV7-8 to TRBJ2-7; D unresolved. V was pared by 0 bases and J by 3 bases, with 6 bases between. This CDR3 region has 13 residues. Germline V gives CDR1 SGHVS, CDR2 FQNEAQ. The CDR3 sequence is CASSLATLYEQYF. The CDR3 nucleotides read TGTGCCAGCAGCTTAGCGACTCTCTACGAGCAGTACTTC.